A selection of T cell receptor beta chains follows, all from one sample in a study of regulatory T cells in long-lasting Graves disease. TCRdb independently ran MiXCR on the multiplex PCR reads; one entry per CDR3 protein. The sample lists 700,000 or so distinct CDR3 sequences; 25% to 35% were seen once. The source material was peripheral blood mononuclear cells (PBMCs), sampled when the disease was refractory, from a patient treated with antithyroid drugs. All receptors come from a female donor with Graves disease. Each CDR3 is given with its conserved first and last residue. D genes are given only for firm matches. Clone size is given for some rows only: seen once, a few or many times, or a class if the clone is expanded.

abundance: many
j_gene: TRBJ1-5
v_gene: TRBV28
d_gene: NA
CDR3aa: CASRTGTDNQPQHF
CDR3nt: TGTGCCAGCAGGACCGGGACGGATAATCAGCCCCAGCATTTT

abundance: NA
j_gene: TRBJ1-1
v_gene: TRBV2
d_gene: NA
CDR3aa: CASSEFTNTEAFF
CDR3nt: TGTGCCAGCAGTGAATTCACGAACACTGAAGCTTTCTTT

abundance: few
j_gene: TRBJ2-5
v_gene: TRBV20-1
d_gene: NA
CDR3aa: CSSPGGGETQYF
CDR3nt: TGCAGTTCGCCAGGGGGAGGGGAGACCCAGTACTTC

abundance: NA
j_gene: TRBJ1-5
v_gene: TRBV12-3/TRBV12-4
d_gene: NA
CDR3aa: CASSLEQGLGFQPQHF
CDR3nt: TGTGCCAGCAGTTTGGAACAGGGACTAGGCTTTCAGCCCCAGCATTTT

abundance: NA
j_gene: TRBJ1-2
v_gene: TRBV5-4
d_gene: TRBD1
CDR3aa: CASSPGTEDGYTF
CDR3nt: TGTGCCAGCAGCCCAGGGACAGAAGATGGCTACACCTTC

abundance: NA
j_gene: TRBJ2-2
v_gene: TRBV20-1
d_gene: NA
CDR3aa: CSALRERGTGELFF
CDR3nt: TGCAGTGCTCTCCGGGAGAGAGGCACCGGGGAGCTGTTTTTT

abundance: many
j_gene: TRBJ1-5
v_gene: TRBV2
d_gene: NA
CDR3aa: CASSRAGQPQHF
CDR3nt: TGTGCCAGCAGTCGGGCCGGTCAGCCCCAGCATTTT

abundance: many
j_gene: TRBJ2-7
v_gene: TRBV11-2
d_gene: TRBD1
CDR3aa: CASSPGAGGSYEQYF
CDR3nt: TGTGCCAGCAGCCCCGGGGCAGGGGGCTCCTACGAGCAGTACTTC

abundance: NA
j_gene: TRBJ1-5
v_gene: TRBV6-1
d_gene: NA
CDR3aa: CASSRTVSQPQHF
CDR3nt: TGTGCCAGCAGTCGGACTGTAAGTCAGCCCCAGCATTTT

abundance: NA
j_gene: TRBJ2-7
v_gene: TRBV28
d_gene: TRBD2
CDR3aa: CASSQLGLAGDAGEQYF
CDR3nt: TGTGCCAGCAGCCAGCTGGGACTAGCGGGAGACGCGGGCGAGCAGTACTTC

abundance: NA
j_gene: TRBJ1-5
v_gene: TRBV3-1
d_gene: NA
CDR3aa: CASSQDPNMEQPQHF
CDR3nt: TGTGCCAGCAGCCAAGACCCGAATATGGAACAGCCCCAGCATTTT

abundance: many
j_gene: TRBJ1-1
v_gene: TRBV7-2
d_gene: NA
CDR3aa: CASSSLNGGTEAFF
CDR3nt: TGTGCCAGCAGCTCCCTTAACGGTGGCACTGAAGCTTTCTTT

abundance: few
j_gene: TRBJ1-3
v_gene: TRBV28
d_gene: NA
CDR3aa: CASTTHTGSGLGIYF
CDR3nt: TGTGCCAGCACGACCCATACGGGATCTGGATTGGGCATATATTTT

abundance: NA
j_gene: TRBJ1-5
v_gene: TRBV19
d_gene: NA
CDR3aa: CASSTALGRPAQPQHF
CDR3nt: TGTGCCAGTAGTACTGCCCTGGGGAGGCCCGCTCAGCCCCAGCATTTT

abundance: many
j_gene: TRBJ1-4
v_gene: TRBV12-3/TRBV12-4
d_gene: TRBD1
CDR3aa: CASHRGANEKLFF
CDR3nt: TGTGCCAGCCACAGGGGTGCTAATGAAAAACTGTTTTTT

abundance: few
j_gene: TRBJ1-2
v_gene: TRBV19
d_gene: NA
CDR3aa: CASSIGQTYGYTF
CDR3nt: TGTGCCAGTAGTATTGGGCAGACCTATGGCTACACCTTC

abundance: NA
j_gene: TRBJ1-2
v_gene: TRBV10-2
d_gene: NA
CDR3aa: CASSDLQGYTF
CDR3nt: TGCGCCAGCAGTGACCTACAGGGCTACACCTTC

abundance: NA
j_gene: TRBJ1-2
v_gene: TRBV25-1
d_gene: NA
CDR3aa: CASSESARVGNYGYTF
CDR3nt: TGTGCCAGCAGTGAATCCGCCAGGGTAGGGAACTATGGCTACACCTTC

abundance: NA
j_gene: TRBJ1-5
v_gene: TRBV5-1
d_gene: NA
CDR3aa: CASSAEGVSNQPQHF
CDR3nt: TGCGCCAGCAGCGCGGAGGGGGTCAGCAATCAGCCCCAGCATTTT

abundance: NA
j_gene: TRBJ2-7
v_gene: TRBV7-3
d_gene: NA
CDR3aa: CASSSYPWGDYEQYF
CDR3nt: TGTGCCAGCAGCTCCTACCCTTGGGGGGACTACGAGCAGTACTTC

abundance: many
j_gene: TRBJ2-5
v_gene: TRBV12-5
d_gene: NA
CDR3aa: CASGLVGETQYF
CDR3nt: TGTGCTAGTGGTTTGGTAGGAGAGACCCAGTACTTC

abundance: NA
j_gene: TRBJ2-5
v_gene: TRBV20-1
d_gene: TRBD2
CDR3aa: CSARGGPAGGLIQETQYF
CDR3nt: TGCAGTGCTAGAGGGGGTCCAGCGGGAGGGCTCATCCAAGAGACCCAGTACTTC

abundance: many
j_gene: TRBJ2-5
v_gene: TRBV11-2
d_gene: TRBD2
CDR3aa: CASSVGLAGDTQETQYF
CDR3nt: TGTGCCAGCAGCGTGGGACTAGCGGGAGACACTCAAGAGACCCAGTACTTC

abundance: few
j_gene: TRBJ1-4
v_gene: TRBV6-1
d_gene: NA
CDR3aa: CASSRGKSEKLFF
CDR3nt: TGTGCCAGCAGTCGGGGCAAGAGTGAAAAACTGTTTTTT

abundance: NA
j_gene: TRBJ2-7
v_gene: TRBV29-1
d_gene: NA
CDR3aa: CSVSPTDSYEQYF
CDR3nt: TGCAGCGTTTCCCCGACAGACTCCTACGAGCAGTACTTC

abundance: many
j_gene: TRBJ1-1
v_gene: TRBV28
d_gene: TRBD1
CDR3aa: CASSPGTGFVPEAFF
CDR3nt: TGTGCCAGCAGCCCCGGGACAGGGTTTGTTCCTGAAGCTTTCTTT

abundance: few
j_gene: TRBJ2-7
v_gene: TRBV6-1
d_gene: TRBD1
CDR3aa: CASRGQGADGYEQYF
CDR3nt: TGTGCCAGCAGGGGACAGGGGGCAGATGGATACGAGCAGTACTTC

abundance: NA
j_gene: TRBJ1-2
v_gene: TRBV20-1
d_gene: NA
CDR3aa: CSARDQGLGGYTF
CDR3nt: TGCAGTGCTAGAGATCAGGGGCTAGGCGGCTACACCTTC

abundance: few
j_gene: TRBJ2-7
v_gene: TRBV6-1
d_gene: NA
CDR3aa: CATESWGTFYEQYF
CDR3nt: TGTGCCACCGAATCCTGGGGGACCTTCTACGAGCAGTACTTC

abundance: NA
j_gene: TRBJ2-5
v_gene: TRBV29-1
d_gene: TRBD2
CDR3aa: CSANHGGETQYF
CDR3nt: TGCAGCGCCAACCACGGGGGGGAGACCCAGTACTTC

abundance: many
j_gene: TRBJ1-5
v_gene: TRBV14
d_gene: TRBD1
CDR3aa: CASSHAGQGYKPQHF
CDR3nt: TGTGCCAGCAGCCACGCTGGACAGGGATATAAGCCCCAGCATTTT

abundance: NA
j_gene: TRBJ1-2
v_gene: TRBV4-1
d_gene: NA
CDR3aa: CASSQETGYGYTF
CDR3nt: TGCGCCAGCAGCCAAGAGACAGGCTATGGCTACACCTTC

abundance: NA
j_gene: TRBJ1-5
v_gene: TRBV6-5
d_gene: NA
CDR3aa: CASSSPGTWHF
CDR3nt: TGTGCCAGCAGTTCTCCTGGGACCTGGCATTTT

abundance: many
j_gene: TRBJ1-2
v_gene: TRBV6-5
d_gene: NA
CDR3aa: CASSYSRSNYGYTF
CDR3nt: TGTGCCAGCAGTTACTCCCGGAGTAACTATGGCTACACCTTC

abundance: NA
j_gene: TRBJ1-2
v_gene: TRBV29-1
d_gene: NA
CDR3aa: CSVEGGTNYGYTF
CDR3nt: TGCAGCGTTGAGGGAGGCACAAACTATGGCTACACCTTC

abundance: few
j_gene: TRBJ1-1
v_gene: TRBV6-5
d_gene: NA
CDR3aa: CASSYSTGVTFF
CDR3nt: TGTGCCAGCAGTTACTCCACCGGGGTTACTTTCTTT

abundance: NA
j_gene: TRBJ1-1
v_gene: TRBV5-1
d_gene: TRBD1
CDR3aa: CASSARQGMTEAFF
CDR3nt: TGCGCCAGCAGCGCAAGACAGGGAATGACTGAAGCTTTCTTT

abundance: NA
j_gene: TRBJ1-1
v_gene: TRBV29-1
d_gene: NA
CDR3aa: CSAGGEMNTEAFF
CDR3nt: TGCAGCGCTGGAGGAGAAATGAACACTGAAGCTTTCTTT

abundance: few
j_gene: TRBJ1-1
v_gene: TRBV20-1
d_gene: NA
CDR3aa: CSARALGQGMNTEAFF
CDR3nt: TGCAGTGCTAGAGCCCTCGGGCAGGGAATGAACACTGAAGCTTTCTTT

abundance: NA
j_gene: TRBJ2-2
v_gene: TRBV29-1
d_gene: TRBD1
CDR3aa: CSGNRGLLLSTPVRELFF
CDR3nt: TGCAGCGGAAACAGGGGCCTCCTACTCTCAACTCCCGTCCGGGAGCTGTTTTTT

abundance: NA
j_gene: TRBJ1-1
v_gene: TRBV7-2
d_gene: NA
CDR3aa: CVSKTKGYTEAFF
CDR3nt: TGTGTCAGTAAGACCAAGGGGTACACTGAAGCTTTCTTT

abundance: many
j_gene: TRBJ1-5
v_gene: TRBV28
d_gene: NA
CDR3aa: CASSLPGPNVGNQPQHF
CDR3nt: TGTGCCAGCAGTCTACCGGGCCCTAACGTAGGCAATCAGCCCCAGCATTTT

abundance: NA
j_gene: TRBJ2-7
v_gene: TRBV15
d_gene: TRBD1
CDR3aa: CATSRGTGDGSGSF
CDR3nt: TGTGCCACCAGCAGAGGGACAGGGGACGGGAGTGGGAGCTTC

abundance: many
j_gene: TRBJ2-2
v_gene: TRBV12-3/TRBV12-4
d_gene: NA
CDR3aa: CASSYRATGELFF
CDR3nt: TGTGCCAGCAGTTACAGAGCCACCGGGGAGCTGTTTTTT

abundance: many
j_gene: TRBJ2-7
v_gene: TRBV12-3/TRBV12-4
d_gene: TRBD1
CDR3aa: CASSIDRDKNEQYF
CDR3nt: TGTGCCAGCAGTATTGACAGGGATAAAAACGAGCAGTACTTC

abundance: NA
j_gene: TRBJ2-7
v_gene: TRBV27
d_gene: TRBD2
CDR3aa: CASGSLAGGTYEQYF
CDR3nt: TGTGCCAGCGGTTCACTAGCGGGAGGCACTTACGAGCAGTACTTC

abundance: many
j_gene: TRBJ1-2
v_gene: TRBV28
d_gene: NA
CDR3aa: CASSPGGDYGYTF
CDR3nt: TGTGCCAGCAGTCCTGGAGGGGACTATGGCTACACCTTC

abundance: many
j_gene: TRBJ2-2
v_gene: TRBV11-2
d_gene: NA
CDR3aa: CASSLVGLTGELFF
CDR3nt: TGTGCCAGCAGCTTAGTGGGACTCACCGGGGAGCTGTTTTTT

abundance: many
j_gene: TRBJ2-2
v_gene: TRBV7-3
d_gene: NA
CDR3aa: CASSTWTMNTGELFF
CDR3nt: TGTGCCAGCAGCACGTGGACCATGAACACCGGGGAGCTGTTTTTT

abundance: NA
j_gene: TRBJ1-4
v_gene: TRBV29-1
d_gene: TRBD1
CDR3aa: CSALKGARNEKLFF
CDR3nt: TGCAGCGCCCTTAAGGGGGCCCGTAATGAAAAACTGTTTTTT

abundance: NA
j_gene: TRBJ1-4
v_gene: TRBV7-6
d_gene: NA
CDR3aa: CASSLNTGLEEKLFF
CDR3nt: TGTGCCAGCAGCCTTAATACAGGGTTGGAAGAAAAACTGTTTTTT

abundance: many
j_gene: TRBJ2-2
v_gene: TRBV7-3
d_gene: NA
CDR3aa: CASSKQGLVTGELFF
CDR3nt: TGTGCCAGCAGCAAGCAGGGGTTAGTTACCGGGGAGCTGTTTTTT

abundance: NA
j_gene: TRBJ1-3
v_gene: TRBV5-6
d_gene: NA
CDR3aa: CASSFRGYGNTIYF
CDR3nt: TGTGCCAGCAGCTTTCGGGGGTACGGAAACACCATATATTTT

abundance: NA
j_gene: TRBJ1-2
v_gene: TRBV20-1
d_gene: TRBD1
CDR3aa: CSASIQGGPNYGYTF
CDR3nt: TGCAGTGCTAGTATTCAGGGGGGACCTAACTATGGCTACACCTTC

abundance: NA
j_gene: TRBJ1-1
v_gene: TRBV7-3
d_gene: NA
CDR3aa: CASSLGSPGVEAFF
CDR3nt: TGTGCCAGCAGCCTCGGGAGTCCAGGGGTTGAAGCTTTCTTT

abundance: NA
j_gene: TRBJ2-3
v_gene: TRBV7-7
d_gene: TRBD2
CDR3aa: CASSLGLADTDTQYF
CDR3nt: TGTGCCAGCAGCTTAGGACTAGCGGACACAGATACGCAGTATTTT

abundance: once
j_gene: TRBJ1-1
v_gene: TRBV6-9
d_gene: NA
CDR3aa: CASSYSRDGRAFF
CDR3nt: TGTGCCAGCAGTTACTCTAGGGACGGGCGCGCTTTCTTT